This T cell receptor beta chain was found in a study of T cell responses to AZD1222 COVID-19 vaccine. Here immunoSEQ multiplex PCR was the method, and the copy in TCRdb shows in-frame clones only, minus some. Found here are approximately 79,000 clones, about 83% of them singletons; the top ten hold approximately 1.3%. Combined were second doses at about 4 or about 12 weeks. A note on this clone: The antigen is undetermined.

Looked up from germline, CDR1 is LNHDA and CDR2 is SQIVND (reference sequence). Losses at the gene ends were 4 bases for V and 2 bases for J; bases not matched to a gene: 3. The CDR3 has 15 amino acids. General study results and limits: Possibly, clonal diversity was underestimated; donors were largely white British and included more females. In the spike-specific TCR repertoire, nearly half reportedly target unmutated variant regions.

The sample here was peripheral blood, taken 28 days after the second AZD1222 dose. This chain uses TRBV19 with TRBJ1-5, with 9 nucleotides matching TRBD1. The receptor was isolated from an adult who received the AZD1222 COVID-19 vaccine. The CDR3 DNA follows: TGTGCCAGTAGTACTAGGACAGGGGGCAATCAGCCCCAGCATTTT. Residues: CASSTRTGGNQPQHF.